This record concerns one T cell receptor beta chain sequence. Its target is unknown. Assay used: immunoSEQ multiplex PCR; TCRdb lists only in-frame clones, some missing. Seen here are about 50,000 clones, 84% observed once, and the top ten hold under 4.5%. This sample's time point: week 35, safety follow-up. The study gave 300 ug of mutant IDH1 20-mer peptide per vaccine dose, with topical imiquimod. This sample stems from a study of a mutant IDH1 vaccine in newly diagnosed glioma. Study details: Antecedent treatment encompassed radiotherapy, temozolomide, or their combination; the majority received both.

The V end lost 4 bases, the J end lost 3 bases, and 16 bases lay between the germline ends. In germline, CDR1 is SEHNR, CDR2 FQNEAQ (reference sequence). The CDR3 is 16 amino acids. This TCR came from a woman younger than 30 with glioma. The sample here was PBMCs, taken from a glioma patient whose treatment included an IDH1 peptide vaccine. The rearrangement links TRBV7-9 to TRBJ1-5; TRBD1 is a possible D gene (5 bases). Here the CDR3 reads CASSSPGAGVNQPQHF. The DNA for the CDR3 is TGTGCCAGCAGCTCCCCCGGGGCAGGTGTCAATCAGCCCCAGCATTTT.